This is a list of T cell receptor beta chains from one sample in a study of shared clonotypes between healthy human individuals. Only in-frame clones appear in the TCRdb table, and some are missing; sequencing was by immunoSEQ multiplex PCR. Counted here are some 1.4 million clones, roughly 96% occurring once; the ten biggest clones make up approximately 1.1%. The specimen was naive CD4+ T cells sorted from blood. Receptors originate from a man aged 25 to 40 in good health. Both conserved end residues are part of each CDR3. A D gene is named only where the DNA matches it firmly. Part of the rows lack a size; the others show once, few, many or a class for expanded clones.

V	J	size	D	CDR3	DNA
TRBV2	TRBJ2-2	NA	NA	CASRRQAAGELFF	TGTGCCAGCAGGAGACAGGCAGCCGGGGAGCTGTTTTTT
TRBV2	TRBJ2-1	NA	TRBD2	CASSEPLAGGGPYNEQFF	TGTGCCAGCAGTGAACCGCTAGCGGGAGGTGGCCCCTACAATGAGCAGTTCTTC
TRBV5-1	TRBJ2-5	NA	TRBD1	CASSDRGQETQYF	TGCGCCAGCAGCGACAGGGGCCAAGAGACCCAGTACTTC
TRBV5-1	TRBJ2-7	NA	TRBD2	CASSLAGRGTYEQYF	TGCGCCAGCAGCTTGGCCGGGAGGGGAACCTACGAGCAGTACTTC
TRBV5-6	TRBJ1-2	NA	NA	CASSPGGEGYTF	TGTGCCAGCAGCCCCGGAGGGGAAGGCTACACCTTC
TRBV10-3	TRBJ1-4	NA	NA	CAISESSSGWVKLFF	TGTGCCATCAGTGAGTCGAGCAGTGGATGGGTAAAACTGTTTTTT
TRBV6-1	TRBJ2-1	NA	TRBD1	CASNRDRYSYNEQFF	TGTGCCAGCAACCGGGACAGATACTCCTACAATGAGCAGTTCTTC
TRBV18	TRBJ2-6	NA	TRBD1	CASSHLQKGATASGANVLTF	TGTGCCAGCTCCCATCTGCAAAAGGGGGCCACAGCTTCTGGGGCCAACGTCCTGACTTTC
TRBV15	TRBJ2-1	once	TRBD2	CATRHSGTSGRTTSAYNEQFF	TGTGCCACCAGGCATAGTGGGACTAGCGGGAGGACCACCTCGGCCTACAATGAGCAGTTCTTC
TRBV5-4	TRBJ2-1	NA	TRBD2	CASRHWGQLAGGLHNEQFF	TGTGCCAGCAGGCATTGGGGACAGCTAGCGGGGGGACTGCACAATGAGCAGTTCTTC
TRBV4-1	TRBJ1-1	NA	NA	CASSLDKWGDENTEAFF	TGCGCCAGCAGCCTTGATAAATGGGGAGACGAGAACACTGAAGCTTTCTTT
TRBV10-3	TRBJ2-1	NA	TRBD2	CAIRWGTSGRSDEQFF	TGTGCCATCAGGTGGGGGACTAGCGGGAGGAGCGATGAGCAGTTCTTC
TRBV5-4	TRBJ2-5	NA	NA	CASSLLQETQYF	TGTGCCAGCAGCTTGCTTCAAGAGACCCAGTACTTC
TRBV7-9	TRBJ2-7	NA	NA	CASSPAGYEQYF	TGTGCCAGCAGCCCAGCAGGTTACGAGCAGTACTTC
TRBV5-4	TRBJ2-1	NA	NA	CASSLAGSGAPEQFF	TGTGCCAGCAGCTTGGCGGGTTCGGGAGCCCCTGAGCAGTTCTTC
TRBV2	TRBJ1-5	few	NA	CASSEQGIDVNQPQHF	TGTGCCAGCAGTGAACAGGGCATAGACGTGAATCAGCCCCAGCATTTT
TRBV7-3	TRBJ2-2	NA	NA	CASSAQGRGTGELFF	TGTGCCAGCAGCGCACAGGGTAGGGGGACCGGGGAGCTGTTTTTT
TRBV7-6	TRBJ2-7	NA	TRBD2	CASSLASGDTYEQYF	TGTGCCAGCAGCTTAGCTAGCGGGGATACCTACGAGCAGTACTTC
TRBV19	TRBJ1-2	NA	NA	CASSILNRVIPLDYGYTF	TGTGCCAGTAGTATCTTGAACAGGGTTATACCCCTCGACTATGGCTACACCTTC
TRBV21-1	TRBJ2-3	NA	NA	CASSRLAASTDTQYF	TGTGCCAGCAGCAGGTTAGCGGCTAGCACAGATACGCAGTATTTT
TRBV7-2	TRBJ2-3	NA	TRBD2	CASSLLSPGGGTDTQYF	TGTGCCAGCAGCTTGCTCTCTCCGGGAGGTGGCACAGATACGCAGTATTTT
TRBV7-8	TRBJ1-3	NA	NA	CASSPRFSPGNTIYF	TGTGCCAGCAGCCCCCGCTTCAGCCCTGGAAACACCATATATTTT
TRBV7-9	TRBJ2-1	NA	TRBD1	CASSPPGTEYNEQFF	TGTGCCAGCAGCCCTCCTGGGACAGAATACAATGAGCAGTTCTTC
TRBV2	TRBJ2-7	NA	NA	CASSDGRIPPYEQYF	TGTGCCAGCAGTGATGGTCGCATCCCCCCCTACGAGCAGTACTTC
TRBV4-2	TRBJ1-3	NA	NA	CASSPLSPGYGNTIYF	TGTGCCAGCAGCCCTTTGTCTCCGGGTTATGGAAACACCATATATTTT
TRBV7-8	TRBJ2-3	NA	TRBD2	CASSLGGSPDTQYF	TGTGCCAGCAGCTTGGGGGGGTCTCCAGATACGCAGTATTTT
TRBV18	TRBJ1-5	few	NA	CASSPQGVQPQHF	TGTGCCAGCTCACCACAGGGGGTGCAGCCCCAGCATTTT
TRBV9	TRBJ2-1	NA	TRBD2	CASSVSILADNEQFF	TGTGCCAGCAGCGTCTCGATTCTAGCGGACAATGAGCAGTTCTTC
TRBV7-2	TRBJ2-2	NA	NA	CASSIQNTGELFF	TGTGCCAGCAGTATACAGAACACCGGGGAGCTGTTTTTT
TRBV21-1	TRBJ2-1	NA	NA	CASPPHYDREPYNEQFF	TGTGCCAGCCCGCCACATTACGACAGGGAACCCTACAATGAGCAGTTCTTC
TRBV11-1	TRBJ2-4	few	NA	CASSSIPGLQDIQYF	TGTGCCAGCAGCTCCATCCCGGGACTTCAAGACATTCAGTACTTC
TRBV7-2	TRBJ2-5	NA	TRBD2	CASSLIAGVARQETQYF	TGTGCCAGCAGCTTAATAGCGGGGGTGGCCCGACAAGAGACCCAGTACTTC
TRBV10-3	TRBJ1-4	NA	NA	CAISDPGQLMGKLFF	TGTGCCATCAGTGACCCGGGACAACTAATGGGGAAACTGTTTTTT
TRBV18	TRBJ2-6	NA	NA	CASSPPSGANVLTF	TGTGCCAGCTCACCACCATCGGGGGCCAACGTCCTGACTTTC
TRBV5-4	TRBJ2-5	NA	TRBD2	CASSLPGGQETQYF	TGTGCCAGCAGCTTGCCGGGGGGACAAGAGACCCAGTACTTC
TRBV27	TRBJ1-2	NA	TRBD1	CASRAGQEGYGYTF	TGTGCCAGCAGGGCGGGACAGGAGGGCTATGGCTACACCTTC
TRBV18	TRBJ2-5	NA	TRBD2	CASSPGIQSGSQETQYF	TGTGCCAGCTCACCAGGTATACAAAGCGGGAGCCAAGAGACCCAGTACTTC
TRBV10-3	TRBJ2-5	NA	NA	CAISVVGGETQYF	TGTGCCATCAGTGTAGTAGGAGGGGAGACCCAGTACTTC
TRBV27	TRBJ2-1	NA	NA	CASSLDRVNNEQFF	TGTGCCAGCAGTTTGGACAGAGTTAACAATGAGCAGTTCTTC
TRBV9	TRBJ1-1	NA	NA	CASSVAPDMNTEAFF	TGTGCCAGCAGCGTAGCTCCAGACATGAACACTGAAGCTTTCTTT
TRBV7-2	TRBJ2-7	NA	NA	CASSTQTASYEQYF	TGTGCCAGCAGCACTCAGACTGCCTCCTACGAGCAGTACTTC
TRBV7-9	TRBJ2-7	NA	NA	CASSPARIAEQYF	TGTGCCAGCAGCCCCGCCCGGATCGCCGAGCAGTACTTC
TRBV4-3	TRBJ2-1	NA	NA	CASSLTDEQFF	TGCGCCAGCAGTTTGACCGATGAGCAGTTCTTC